The 26 T cell receptor beta chains given below trace back to one sample, sequenced in a study of Ad26.COV2.S vaccination and SARS-CoV-2 variants. Clones were read by immunoSEQ multiplex PCR, and TCRdb kept only the in-frame ones, dropping some. Here the sample spans roughly 320,000 clones, approximately 86% being singletons. The treatment was: roughly 20 received Ad26.COV2.S at low or high dose, single or two shots; roughly five received placebo; per-sample allocation not given. Material that was analyzed had been drawn on day 63 after the first vaccine or placebo injection. The sample in question was peripheral blood, obtained in a trial of Ad26.COV2.S vaccine versus placebo. The receptors were gathered from a person aged 18-60 years who received the Ad26.COV2.S COVID-19 vaccine or a placebo.

The chain has TRBV30 and TRBJ2-7, with D possibly TRBD1 on 7 matching bases. CDR1 is GTSNPN and CDR2 is SVGIG in the germline V gene (reference sequence). The CDR3 covers 14 residues. Deletions cut 3 bases from V and 4 bases from J, with 16 bases between. The DNA for the CDR3 is TGTGCCTGGAGCCGCAGGGGGGTAGTGTACGAGCAGTACTTC. Protein sequence: CAWSRRGVVYEQYF.

The genes are TRBV9 and TRBJ2-1; weak D call: TRBD1 (5 bases). Deletions cut 0 bases from V and 5 bases from J, with 12 bases between. The CDR3 has 15 amino acids. Germline V gene lookup returns CDR1 SGDLS and CDR2 YYNGEE. This chain's CDR3 is CASSVEGNLNNEQFF. CDR3 coding DNA: TGTGCCAGCAGCGTAGAGGGGAATCTAAACAATGAGCAGTTCTTC.

This chain joins TRBV14 and TRBJ2-3, with a possible D match to TRBD1 (6 bases). Germline values: CDR1 SGHDN, CDR2 FVKESK. CDR3 length equals 17 residues. Trimming cost V 5 bases and J 0 bases, with 18 bases left between them. The CDR3 sequence is CASSIFRTAASTDTQYF. The CDR3 DNA reads TGTGCCAGCAGCATTTTTAGGACAGCCGCTAGCACAGATACGCAGTATTTT. Together with reference TRBV14 and TRBJ2-3, the CDR3 gives the full variable domain: EAGVTQFPSHSVIEKGQTVTLRCDPISGHDNLYWYRRVMGKEIKFLLHFVKESKQDESGMPNNRFLAERTGGTYSTLKVQPAELEDSGVYFCASSIFRTAASTDTQYFGPGTRLTVL.

This chain uses TRBV2 with TRBJ1-1, with TRBD1 as a possible D gene (6 bases). Trimming took 3 bases from V and 0 from J, leaving 11 bases between them. The CDR3 is 15 amino acids. Germline V gene lookup returns CDR1 SNHLY and CDR2 FYNNEI. The DNA for the CDR3 is TGTGCCAGCAGTGAGCAGGGGACCTTGAACACTGAAGCTTTCTTT. Protein: CASSEQGTLNTEAFF.

The chain is built from TRBV7-2 and TRBJ1-1; D is unclear. This CDR3 is built from 12 residues. V lost 3 bases, J lost 6 bases, and 8 bases lay in between. CDR1 is SGHTA and CDR2 is FQGNSA in the germline V gene. The CDR3 bases are TGTGCCAGCAGCTTTCAAGGATCTGAAGCTTTCTTT. Its protein is CASSFQGSEAFF. Drawing the rest from reference TRBV7-2 and TRBJ1-1, the complete variable domain is GAGVSQSPSNKVTEKGKDVELRCDPISGHTALYWYRQSLGQGLEFLIYFQGNSAPDKSGLPSDRFSAERTGGSVSTLTIQRTQQEDSAVYLCASSFQGSEAFFGQGTRLTVV.

The count of this clone is one. The genes are TRBV7-8 and TRBJ1-3; D gene ambiguous. The germline V and J ends were trimmed by 5 bases and 0 bases, with 14 bases remaining between them. The CDR3 is 16 residues long. Germline CDR1 is SGHVS and CDR2 is FQNEAQ. The CDR3, as DNA: TGTGCCAGCAGCACGGCCAGCCTTTACTCTGGAAACACCATATATTTT. This sequence encodes CASSTASLYSGNTIYF.

The chain uses TRBV9 and TRBJ1-4; 10 bases match TRBD1. Germline V lookup: CDR1 SGDLS, CDR2 YYNGEE. There are 14 residues in the CDR3. Germline trimming cut 3 bases from V and 8 bases from J; bases unmatched to any gene: 4. The CDR3, as DNA: TGTGCCAGCAGCGCGGACAGGGGGGCGGAAAAACTGTTTTTT. Translation: CASSADRGAEKLFF. Full variable domain (rest looked up from reference TRBV9 and TRBJ1-4): DSGVTQTPKHLITATGQRVTLRCSPRSGDLSVYWYQQSLDQGLQFLIQYYNGEERAKGNILERFSAQQFPDLHSELNLSSLELGDSALYFCASSADRGAEKLFFGSGTQLSVL.

The chain links TRBV6-5 to TRBJ2-7; D is unclear. The CDR3 has 12 residues. Deletions cut 6 bases from V and 5 bases from J, with 11 bases between. CDR1 MNHEY and CDR2 SVGAGI come from the germline V gene. The CDR3 nucleotides are TGTGCCAGCAGCCTTACCTGGAACGAGCAGTACTTC. This translates into CASSLTWNEQYF.

This chain uses TRBV9 with TRBJ2-5; possibly TRBD2 for D (5 bases). The CDR3 has 14 residues. Looked up from germline, CDR1 is SGDLS and CDR2 is YYNGEE. Trimming took off 6 bases at V and 4 bases at J, with 16 bases between the two ends. The DNA of the CDR3 is TGTGCCAGCAACCTAAGAGGAGGCCCAGAGACCCAGTACTTC. The encoded protein is CASNLRGGPETQYF.

The V call is TRBV18, the J call TRBJ1-1; no clear D. CDR3 length: 14 residues. Germline loops: CDR1 KGHSH, CDR2 LQKENI. Trimming took off 2 bases at V and 0 bases at J, with 7 bases between the two ends. CDR3 loop: CASSPEVMNTEAFF. CDR3 bases: TGTGCCAGCTCACCAGAGGTAATGAACACTGAAGCTTTCTTT.

The V and J genes are TRBV3-1 (or the pseudogene TRBV3-2) and TRBJ2-7, with 9 bases matching TRBD2. J was trimmed by 4 bases and V by 7 bases; bases with no gene match: 17. This CDR3 is 17 amino acids long. CDR1 is LGHDT, CDR2 YNNKEL, per germline (reference sequence). The CDR3 nucleotides read TGTGCCAGCACTACCCACTCTAGCGGGGCGCTAGGGTACGAGCAGTACTTC. Protein: CASTTHSSGALGYEQYF.

The chain carries TRBV5-8 and TRBJ2-3; TRBD2 aligns across 7 bases. CDR3 length: 16 residues. Germline trimming cut 0 bases from V and 0 bases from J; bases unmatched to any gene: 4. In germline, CDR1 is SGHTS, CDR2 YDEGEE. In nucleotides, the CDR3 is TGTGCCAGCAGCTTGGTGGCTAGCGGTAGCACAGATACGCAGTATTTT. It codes for CASSLVASGSTDTQYF.

V gene TRBV14 combines with J gene TRBJ2-7, with 11 nucleotides matching TRBD2. With 4 bases clipped from V and 5 bases from J, the junction kept 19 bases outside the gene matches. From germline, CDR1 is SGHDN and CDR2 FVKESK. This CDR3 region has 19 residues. For the CDR3, the DNA is TGTGCCAGCAGCCCCCTAGGGGGACTAGCGGTTCGGGGAAACAACGAGCAGTACTTC. It codes for CASSPLGGLAVRGNNEQYF.

The J gene is TRBJ1-2, the V gene TRBV6-5; 11 nucleotides match TRBD1. CDR3 length: 15 amino acids. V was pared by 6 bases and J by 4 bases, with 7 bases of the junction left unmatched. Germline V CDR1 and CDR2: MNHEY, SVGAGI. Here the CDR3 reads CASRSTGTGGYGYTF. CDR3 DNA: TGTGCCAGCAGGTCAACCGGGACAGGGGGCTATGGCTACACCTTC.

The rearrangement links TRBV19 to TRBJ2-1; 7 bases are a match to TRBD1. Germline-derived CDR1 and CDR2 are LNHDA and SQIVND (reference sequence). J gave up 6 bases and V 6 bases, and 11 bases lay outside the gene matches. The CDR3 length is 15 residues. The CDR3 nucleotides are TGTGCCAGTAGCTCCGGGACAAGGGGGCGCAATGAGCAGTTCTTC. Translation: CASSSGTRGRNEQFF. The full variable domain, completed using reference TRBV19 and TRBJ2-1, is DGGITQSPKYLFRKEGQNVTLSCEQNLNHDAMYWYRQDPGQGLRLIYYSQIVNDFQKGDIAEGYSVSREKKESFPLTVTSAQKNPTAFYLCASSSGTRGRNEQFFGPGTRLTVL.

The V gene is TRBV7-7, the J gene TRBJ2-3; 11 positions agree with TRBD1. V lost 5 bases, J lost 6 bases, and 4 bases stayed unmatched. Germline V gene data show CDR1 as SSHAT and CDR2 as FNYEAQ (reference sequence). The CDR3 extends over 14 amino acids. The CDR3 DNA reads TGTGCCAGCAGCCGGACAGGGGGCGCCGATACGCAGTATTTT. This gives the protein CASSRTGGADTQYF.

The genes are TRBV5-1 and TRBJ2-5, with D perhaps TRBD1 or TRBD2 (5 bases each). V dropped 2 bases and J dropped 1 base, with 12 bases sitting between them. Germline V lookup: CDR1 SGHRS, CDR2 YFSETQ. The CDR3 covers 15 residues. The CDR3 bases are TGCGCCAGCAGCTTAACAGGTCGGGGCCAAGAGACCCAGTACTTC. Translation: CASSLTGRGQETQYF.

This clone turned up a few times. The genes are TRBV6-5 and TRBJ2-7; a possible D gene is TRBD2 (5 bases). CDR1 MNHEY and CDR2 SVGAGI come from the germline V gene. Trimming stripped 6 bases from V and 3 bases from J, with 12 bases between. This CDR3 region has 13 residues. DNA of the CDR3: TGTGCCAGCAGCCCGGGAACTAACTACGAGCAGTACTTC. It translates to CASSPGTNYEQYF.

V is TRBV19 and J is TRBJ2-1, with D possibly called TRBD1 or TRBD2 (6 bases each). Trimming stripped 6 bases from V and 5 bases from J, with 17 bases between. Per germline, CDR1 LNHDA and CDR2 SQIVND (reference sequence). The CDR3 loop spans 15 amino acids. The CDR3 spells CASRVSGARDNEQFF. CDR3 DNA: TGTGCCAGTAGAGTCTCGGGGGCCAGGGACAATGAGCAGTTCTTC.

This rearrangement joins TRBV5-4 to TRBJ2-2; the match to TRBD2 covers 11 bases. CDR1 and CDR2 (germline): SGHNT, YYREEE (reference sequence). The CDR3 is made up of 18 amino acids. V was clipped by 4 bases and J by 1 base; unmatched bases: 9. In nucleotides, the CDR3 is TGTGCCAGCAGCCCTCAACCGACTAGCGGGGTGAACACCGGGGAGCTGTTTTTT. It yields the protein CASSPQPTSGVNTGELFF. The full variable domain, in which reference TRBV5-4 and TRBJ2-2 provide the parts outside the CDR3, is ETGVTQSPTHLIKTRGQQVTLRCSSQSGHNTVSWYQQALGQGPQFIFQYYREEENGRGNFPPRFSGLQFPNYSSELNVNALELDDSALYLCASSPQPTSGVNTGELFFGEGSRLTVL.

The chain couples TRBV19 to TRBJ1-4; 8 bases fit TRBD1. The CDR3 loop spans 16 amino acids. Germline V gene lookup returns CDR1 LNHDA and CDR2 SQIVND (reference sequence). Unmatched junction bases numbered 6, after V lost 6 bases and J lost 0 bases. CDR3 coding DNA: TGTGCCAGTAGCTACAGGGGGAGGGCAACTAATGAAAAACTGTTTTTT. Translating it yields CASSYRGRATNEKLFF.

V is TRBV18 and J is TRBJ1-1, with TRBD1 matching over 7 bases. Germline values: CDR1 KGHSH, CDR2 LQKENI. The CDR3 sequence is 12 residues long. Trimming cost V 6 bases and J 8 bases; bases outside gene matches: 6. The DNA for the CDR3 is TGTGCCAGCTCCTCGGGGACAGTGGAAGCTTTCTTT. This codes for CASSSGTVEAFF.

The chain uses TRBV5-1 and TRBJ2-7, with TRBD2 matching over 9 bases. J was trimmed by 4 bases and V by 4 bases; bases with no gene match: 9. There are 15 residues in the CDR3. Germline V lookup: CDR1 SGHRS, CDR2 YFSETQ. CDR3 DNA sequence: TGCGCCAGCAGCCCGGGGGGGACTAGCTTTTACGAGCAGTACTTC. This gives the protein CASSPGGTSFYEQYF.

The CDR3 coding sequence is TGTGCCAGCAGCTTAGCGCAGGGATTCGACTATGGCTACACCTTC. The encoded protein is CASSLAQGFDYGYTF. The chain couples TRBV7-9 to TRBJ1-2, with D possibly matching TRBD1 (5 bases). Germline lookup yields CDR1 SEHNR and CDR2 FQNEAQ (reference sequence). The V end lost 0 bases, the J end lost 3 bases, and 11 bases lay between the germline ends. CDR3 length: 15 residues.

The CDR3 sequence is CASSKSGGASYNEQFF. In DNA form, the CDR3 reads TGTGCCAGCAGCAAAAGCGGGGGGGCCTCCTACAATGAGCAGTTCTTC. V gene TRBV9 combines with J gene TRBJ2-1, with TRBD2 matching over 10 bases. Germline CDR1 SGDLS, CDR2 YYNGEE. V lost 4 bases to trimming and J lost 0 bases; unmatched junction nucleotides: 4. This CDR3 spans 16 amino acids.

V is TRBV5-5 and J is TRBJ1-1, with TRBD1 matching 12 bases. Germline V lookup: CDR1 SGHKS, CDR2 YYEKEE (reference sequence). The CDR3 sequence is 15 residues long. The V segment lost 4 bases and the J segment 5 bases; nucleotides outside the gene matches: 6. The CDR3 DNA reads as TGTGCCAGCAGCATAGGGACAGGGGGCTTTACTGAAGCTTTCTTT. The encoded protein is CASSIGTGGFTEAFF.